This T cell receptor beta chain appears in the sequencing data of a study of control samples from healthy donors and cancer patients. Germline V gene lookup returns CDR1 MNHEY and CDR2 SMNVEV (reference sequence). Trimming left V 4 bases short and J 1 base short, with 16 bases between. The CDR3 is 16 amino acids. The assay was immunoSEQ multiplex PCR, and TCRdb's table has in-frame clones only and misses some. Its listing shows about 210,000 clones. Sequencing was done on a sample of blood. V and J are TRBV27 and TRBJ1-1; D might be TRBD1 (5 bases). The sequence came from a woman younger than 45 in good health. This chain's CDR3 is CASSSVGAQRNTEAFF. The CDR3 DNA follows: TGTGCCAGCAGTTCAGTTGGGGCGCAAAGGAACACTGAAGCTTTCTTT.